These 13 T cell receptor beta chains were sequenced from one sample in a study of CD8 T cells in ankylosing spondylitis (dated by TCRdb to 2017 to 2019). Receptor libraries were prepared by 5' RACE. TCRdb lists the instrument as Illumina HiSeq 2500. TCRdb trimmed the raw reads at Q25, called clones with MiXCR and kept productive beta chains. Duplicate CDR3 protein sequences are folded into a single record with the most common DNA and genes. This sample comprises some 70,000 distinct CDR3 sequences, about 5.4% of them detected only once. The ten largest clones add up to 2.2% of the sample. Sequenced: blood, either unsorted or a sorted T cell fraction (not recorded which). The origin of the receptors is a male donor with ankylosing spondylitis or in good health (not recorded which).

This clonotype was recorded at least ten times. The chain employs TRBV28 and TRBJ1-5, with D perhaps TRBD1 (5 bases). CDR3 size: 17 residues. Per the germline V gene, CDR1 is MDHEN and CDR2 is SYDVKM. The V and J ends lost 4 bases and 4 bases respectively, with 20 bases between them. The CDR3 DNA sequence: TGTGCCAGCAGTTCCCCGGCAGCGGGACTAGGGAATCAGCCCCAGCATTTT. Amino acid sequence: CASSSPAAGLGNQPQHF.

The table lists this clonotype with many counts. The chain is built from TRBV20-1 and TRBJ2-5; the D gene could be TRBD1 or TRBD2 (6 bases each). CDR3 size: 14 residues. Per germline, CDR1 DFQATT and CDR2 SNEGSKA (reference sequence). V was cut by 1 base and J by 5 bases, with 14 bases left in between. The CDR3 spells CSARARGAMETQYF. DNA of the CDR3: TGCAGTGCTAGAGCGAGGGGGGCGATGGAGACCCAGTACTTC.

This clonotype was counted ten times or more. The gene calls are TRBV27 and TRBJ2-3, with TRBD2 as a possible D gene (5 bases). This CDR3 comprises 14 residues. Per the germline V gene, CDR1 is MNHEY and CDR2 is SMNVEV (reference sequence). V lost 8 bases and J 2 bases, leaving 14 bases between the germline ends. The chain's CDR3 is CASAPRADTDTQYF. The CDR3 coding sequence is TGTGCCAGCGCTCCGCGGGCCGACACAGATACGCAGTATTTT.

This clonotype was picked up a small number of times. The chain uses TRBV6-6 and TRBJ1-2; D gene ambiguous. Germline CDR1 reads MNHNY; CDR2 reads SVGAGI (reference sequence). The CDR3 has 11 residues. Trimming left V 1 base short and J 10 bases short, with 7 bases between. CDR3 DNA sequence: TGTGCCAGCAGTTACTTCGAGATCTACACCTTC. Its translation: CASSYFEIYTF.

The sample holds many counts of this clonotype. The genes are TRBV20-1 and TRBJ1-2; the D is unclear. The CDR3 loop spans 15 amino acids. Germline V gene lookup returns CDR1 DFQATT and CDR2 SNEGSKA (reference sequence). Trimming removed 0 bases at V and 8 bases at J, with 19 bases between. CDR3 loop: CSARDPLTYAEGYTF. The CDR3 DNA follows: TGCAGTGCTAGAGATCCCTTGACTTATGCCGAAGGCTACACCTTC.

The sample holds many counts of this clonotype. The J gene is TRBJ2-7, the V gene TRBV28; the D gene is possibly TRBD2 (7 bases). CDR1 and CDR2 (germline): MDHEN, SYDVKM. V lost 7 bases to trimming and J lost 3 bases, with 16 bases between them. The CDR3 consists of 14 residues. In DNA form, the CDR3 reads TGTGCCAGCACCCCCCTGGGGGGGCTCTACGAGCAGTACTTC. It is translated as CASTPLGGLYEQYF.

The sample holds many counts of this clonotype. V is TRBV12-3 or TRBV12-4 and J is TRBJ2-5; TRBD2 matches at 10 bases. V trimming: 10 bases; J trimming: 4 bases; junction bases outside the gene matches: 12. The CDR3 extends over 15 amino acids. Here the CDR3 DNA reads TGTGCCACATTTATGGCTAGCGGGGGCGGAGAGACCCAGTACTTC. This gives the protein CATFMASGGGETQYF.

This clonotype was counted at least ten times. This chain uses TRBV29-1 with TRBJ2-1; D remains unclear. The CDR3 spans 12 residues. V was clipped by 4 bases and J by 1 base, with 5 bases between them. Germline loops: CDR1 SQVTM, CDR2 ANQGSEA. CDR3 amino acids: CSVGASYNEQFF. CDR3 coding DNA: TGCAGCGTTGGTGCATCCTACAATGAGCAGTTCTTC.

In this sample, this clonotype turned up many times. This sequence joins TRBV12-3 or TRBV12-4 and TRBJ2-2; the D is unclear. The CDR3 sequence is 14 residues long. With 8 bases removed from V and 2 bases from J, the gap between germline ends came to 12 bases. The CDR3 region has the DNA TGTGCCAGCTGGATCTCGAGAAACACCGGGGAGCTGTTTTTT. It yields the protein CASWISRNTGELFF.

Ten or more counts support this clonotype. V usage is TRBV12-3 or TRBV12-4 and J usage is TRBJ2-7; D may be TRBD1 (5 bases). The ends were cut back, 6 bases at V and 2 bases at J, with 11 bases in the middle. The CDR3 runs to 13 residues. In nucleotides, the CDR3 is TGTGCCAGCAGCCCTCAGGACACCTACGAGCAGTACTTC. Its protein is CASSPQDTYEQYF.

The sample holds many counts of this clonotype. The chain uses TRBV5-1 and TRBJ2-3, with TRBD2 matching over 7 bases. The CDR3 length is 15 residues. Germline V gives CDR1 SGHRS, CDR2 YFSETQ. Losses at the gene ends were 4 bases for V and 2 bases for J; bases not matched to a gene: 7. The CDR3 nucleotides are TGCGCCAGCAGCCCCGGGGGGTCGACCACAGATACGCAGTATTTT. The encoded protein is CASSPGGSTTDTQYF.

This clonotype showed up many times. The chain joins TRBV5-1 to TRBJ1-1, with D maybe TRBD1 (6 bases). This CDR3 has 14 amino acids. In germline, CDR1 is SGHRS, CDR2 YFSETQ. The V gene lost 4 bases and the J gene lost 7 bases, with 17 bases spanning the gap. The CDR3 coding sequence is TGCGCCAGCAGCCTACAGGGTCCGGAGGGTGAAGCTTTCTTT. The encoded protein is CASSLQGPEGEAFF.

In its sample, this clonotype was seen many times. V is TRBV6-1 and J is TRBJ2-2; D gene unclear. This CDR3 has 12 residues. Germline V gives CDR1 MNHNS, CDR2 SASEGT. V dropped 4 bases and J dropped 6 bases, with 6 bases sitting between them. CDR3 protein: CASSVIAGELFF. Written as DNA, the CDR3 is TGTGCCAGCAGTGTGATAGCCGGGGAGCTGTTTTTT.